Presented here are 18 T cell receptor beta chains from one specimen sequenced in a study of a mutant IDH1 vaccine in newly diagnosed glioma. Indicated time point: week 35, safety follow-up. Topical imiquimod was applied with each vaccine dose, which held 300 ug of mutant IDH1 20-mer peptide. Their cognate antigens are unknown. This table comes from immunoSEQ multiplex PCR, and its TCRdb copy is limited to in-frame clones, with some not included. Of about 40,000 clones listed, roughly 83% are singletons. Material: PBMCs, obtained from a glioma patient whose treatment included an IDH1 peptide vaccine. These receptors came from a woman between 50 and 59 years old with glioma.

This clone was picked up a small number of times. The CDR3 DNA follows: TGTGCCAGCGTAGAGGGGACTGAAGCTTTCTTT. It codes for CASVEGTEAFF. The rearrangement uses TRBV25-1 and TRBJ1-1; the D gene is possibly TRBD1 (5 bases). Germline-derived CDR1 and CDR2 are MGHDK and SYGVNS. V lost 8 bases, J lost 5 bases, and 9 bases lay in between. The CDR3 consists of 11 residues. The full variable domain, rest sourced from reference TRBV25-1 and TRBJ1-1, is EADIYQTPRYLVIGTGKKITLECSQTMGHDKMYWYQQDPGMELHLIHYSYGVNSTEKGDLSSESTVSRIRTEHFPLTLESARPSHTSQYLCASVEGTEAFFGQGTRLTVV.

Points on this clone: Other DNA variants within this sample encode the same CDR3. The chain couples TRBV9 to TRBJ1-1; 8 nucleotides agree with TRBD1. Per the germline V gene, CDR1 is SGDLS and CDR2 is YYNGEE. This CDR3 spans 15 amino acids. J was trimmed by 2 bases and V by 0 bases; bases with no gene match: 3. Here the CDR3 DNA reads TGTGCCAGCAGCGTAGGGGCAGGGGGCAACACTGAAGCTTTCTTT. Amino acid sequence: CASSVGAGGNTEAFF.

This chain joins TRBV5-8 and TRBJ1-6, with a weak D call TRBD1 (6 bases). Between the trimmed V and J ends, which lost 4 bases and 3 bases, there was a span of 20 bases. This CDR3 has 18 amino acids. Germline lookup yields CDR1 SGHTS and CDR2 YDEGEE. The CDR3 region is CASSPGEDSDHYNSPLHF. Here the CDR3 DNA reads TGTGCCAGCAGCCCGGGGGAGGACAGCGACCACTATAATTCACCCCTCCACTTT.

This clone occurred once. The chain employs TRBV6-5 and TRBJ2-4; no reliable D call. The CDR3 covers 12 residues. Germline CDR1 and CDR2: MNHEY and SVGAGI. Here the CDR3 reads CAAVGAKNIQYF. CDR3 in DNA: TGTGCTGCGGTCGGAGCCAAAAACATTCAGTACTTC.

This clone appeared once. The genes are TRBV18 and TRBJ1-1; 9 positions agree with TRBD1. CDR1 is KGHSH, CDR2 LQKENI, per germline. The V and J ends lost 1 base and 1 base, in that order; junction bases with no gene match: 1. The CDR3 runs 15 residues. In nucleotides, the CDR3 is TGTGCCAGCTCACCACAGGGACAGGGGAACACTGAAGCTTTCTTT. Its protein product is CASSPQGQGNTEAFF.

This clone was detected only once. This sequence joins TRBV5-6 and TRBJ1-2; 7 positions agree with TRBD1. Per germline, CDR1 SGHDT and CDR2 YYEEEE. This CDR3 comprises 13 residues. With V trimmed by 4 bases and J by 8 bases, 8 bases remained unmatched. The CDR3 reads CASSLRQGGGYTF. As DNA, the CDR3 is TGTGCCAGCAGCCTTCGACAGGGTGGGGGCTACACCTTC.

The chain's CDR3 is CASSFRGYEQYF. The CDR3 bases are TGTGCCAGCAGCTTTCGGGGGTACGAGCAGTACTTC. J is TRBJ2-7 and V is TRBV7-2; the D gene is possibly TRBD2 (6 bases). Per the germline V gene, CDR1 is SGHTA and CDR2 is FQGNSA. Trimming removed 3 bases from V and 4 bases from J, with 7 bases in between. The CDR3 has 12 residues.

This clone was observed a single time. The chain combines TRBV4-1 with TRBJ2-1, with D maybe TRBD2 (6 bases). The CDR3 is 13 residues long. The germline gives CDR1 MGHRA, CDR2 YSYEKL. V was clipped by 1 base and J by 7 bases, with 8 bases between them. The CDR3: CASSQAGRNEQFF. In DNA form, the CDR3 reads TGCGCCAGCAGCCAAGCGGGGAGGAATGAGCAGTTCTTC.

This clone showed up just once. This chain uses TRBV27 with TRBJ2-1; D possibly corresponds to TRBD1 (5 bases). CDR1 is MNHEY and CDR2 is SMNVEV in the germline V gene (reference sequence). V lost 4 bases and J lost 6, with 7 bases in between. The CDR3 covers 12 residues. The CDR3 DNA follows: TGTGCCAGCAGTTCCAGGGTCAATGAGCAGTTCTTC. As protein: CASSSRVNEQFF.

This clone appeared once. V and J are TRBV29-1 and TRBJ2-1; 14 bases align to TRBD2. CDR3 length: 16 residues. The germline V gene encodes CDR1 SQVTM and CDR2 ANQGSEA. J lost 8 bases, V lost 3 bases, and 9 bases had no gene match. In nucleotides, the CDR3 is TGCAGCGTTGAGCCCCCCCCGGGACTAGCGGGGGATGAGCAGTTCTTC. Encoded protein: CSVEPPPGLAGDEQFF.

The chain is built from TRBV19 and TRBJ1-6; possibly TRBD1 for D (5 bases). Germline V gives CDR1 LNHDA, CDR2 SQIVND (reference sequence). The length of the CDR3 is 15 residues. With 2 bases removed from V and 8 bases from J, the gap between germline ends came to 13 bases. The CDR3 region is CASSITGSGDSPLHF. The DNA of the CDR3 is TGTGCCAGTAGTATAACAGGCTCCGGGGATTCACCCCTCCACTTT.

The chain has TRBV29-1 and TRBJ1-5; 7 bases match TRBD1. Per the germline V gene, CDR1 is SQVTM and CDR2 is ANQGSEA. V lost 4 bases, J lost 7 bases, and 10 bases stayed unmatched. The CDR3 is 14 amino acids. The CDR3, as DNA: TGCAGCGTTGGACAGGGTGGAACTTGGCAGCCCCAGCATTTT. As protein: CSVGQGGTWQPQHF.

The chain employs TRBV30 and TRBJ1-1; D possibly corresponds to TRBD1 (5 bases). The length of the CDR3 is 13 residues. V was shortened by 4 bases and J by 2 bases, with 11 bases between the two germline ends. CDR1 is GTSNPN and CDR2 is SVGIG in the germline V gene (reference sequence). As DNA, the CDR3 is TGTGCCTGGAATGATGGGGGAAACACTGAAGCTTTCTTT. Amino acids: CAWNDGGNTEAFF.

In its sample, this clone was seen once. The chain is built from TRBV6-1 and TRBJ2-7, with 10 bases identical to TRBD2. CDR3 length: 15 residues. Germline CDR1 reads MNHNS; CDR2 reads SASEGT. V lost 4 bases, J lost 1 base, and 4 bases stayed unmatched. The chain's CDR3 is CASSARTSGSYEQYF. CDR3 nucleotide sequence: TGTGCCAGCAGTGCCCGGACTAGCGGTTCCTACGAGCAGTACTTC.

The chain couples TRBV4-1 to TRBJ1-1, with D unresolved. The CDR3 consists of 15 residues. The germline V gene has CDR1 MGHRA and CDR2 YSYEKL. V was shortened by 0 bases and J by 0 bases, with 8 bases between the two germline ends. CDR3 sequence (DNA): TGCGCCAGCAGCCAAGATGCGGTCATGAACACTGAAGCTTTCTTT. Encoded protein: CASSQDAVMNTEAFF.

The chain has TRBV6-4 and TRBJ2-2; TRBD2 matches at 8 bases. The germline V gene encodes CDR1 MRHNA and CDR2 SNTAGT. J gave up 4 bases and V 6 bases, and 4 bases lay outside the gene matches. The CDR3 covers 14 residues. The chain's CDR3 is CASRIAGSTGELFF. In nucleotides, the CDR3 is TGTGCCAGCAGAATAGCGGGGTCCACCGGGGAGCTGTTTTTT.

V usage is TRBV6-5 and J usage is TRBJ2-7, with D maybe TRBD1 (5 bases). The CDR3 extends over 11 amino acids. Germline CDR1 is MNHEY and CDR2 is SVGAGI. V dropped 5 bases and J dropped 6 bases, with 8 bases sitting between them. This CDR3 reads CASSKGLEQYF. CDR3 coding DNA: TGTGCCAGCAGTAAGGGGCTCGAGCAGTACTTC.

This clone was picked up one time. This chain links TRBV7-2 with TRBJ1-5; 9 positions match TRBD1. Germline V gives CDR1 SGHTA, CDR2 FQGNSA. Unmatched junction bases numbered 9, after V lost 5 bases and J lost 1 base. This CDR3 contains 17 residues. CDR3 sequence (DNA): TGTGCCAGCAGCGCCGACAGGGGGGCTTCAAGCAATCAGCCCCAGCATTTT. This sequence encodes CASSADRGASSNQPQHF.